The rows below give T cell receptor beta chains drawn from one sample of a study of cytomegalovirus exposure and HLA in healthy donors. TCRdb keeps only in-frame clones here, not all; method: immunoSEQ multiplex PCR. The data contain approximately 100,000 clones, around 75% of them singletons. The sequencing sample was made of PBMCs. These receptors were obtained from a man aged 40-49 years in good health and CMV-seronegative. Both conserved end residues are part of each CDR3. A D gene is named only where the DNA matches it firmly. Size values are once, few and many counts, or a class for expanded clones, and some rows have none.

j_gene,abundance,v_gene,len,d_gene,CDR3nt,CDR3aa
TRBJ2-3,.,TRBV9,12,.,TGTGCCAGCAGCGTAGCCGGTGATACGCAGTATTTT,CASSVAGDTQYF
TRBJ2-3,.,TRBV5-1,16,.,TGCGCCAGCAGCCCTGAGGACTATCTTAGCACAGATACGCAGTATTTT,CASSPEDYLSTDTQYF
TRBJ2-7,.,TRBV10-3,13,.,TGTGCCATCAGTGGGCAGGGATTAGGCGAGCAGTACTTC,CAISGQGLGEQYF
TRBJ2-2,.,TRBV5-8,15,TRBD1,TGTGCCAGCAGCTTGGAGGGACAGTCATACGGGGAGCTGTTTTTT,CASSLEGQSYGELFF
TRBJ2-3,once,TRBV2,15,.,TGTGCCAGCAGTGTAGGCGGGTGGGGCACAGATACGCAGTATTTT,CASSVGGWGTDTQYF
TRBJ2-1,.,TRBV7-7,17,TRBD2,TGTGCCAGCAGCTTAGAGCGGGGGGGCGGGTCCTACAATGAGCAGTTCTTC,CASSLERGGGSYNEQFF
TRBJ2-1,once,TRBV25-1,15,.,TGTGCCAGCAGTGAATTCGGGGTATCCTACAATGAGCAGTTCTTC,CASSEFGVSYNEQFF
TRBJ1-1,.,TRBV5-1,17,TRBD1,TGCGCCAGCAGCTCGTTTGGGGACAGGTCAGCATCCACTGAAGCTTTCTTT,CASSSFGDRSASTEAFF
TRBJ2-7,.,TRBV7-2,15,.,TGTGCCAGCAGCTCCCCGTGGGCAGGGACCTACGAGCAGTACTTC,CASSSPWAGTYEQYF
TRBJ2-2,.,TRBV5-4,16,.,TGTGCCAGCAGCTGGGGCAGGGATGAATCGACCGGGGAGCTGTTTTTT,CASSWGRDESTGELFF
TRBJ2-5,.,TRBV10-1,15,TRBD2,TGCGCCAGCAGTGAGTCGCGGGGGGCCCAAGAGACCCAGTACTTC,CASSESRGAQETQYF
TRBJ2-7,few,TRBV2,11,.,TGTGCCAGCAGTGAGGGGAGCGAGCAGTACTTC,CASSEGSEQYF
TRBJ2-1,.,TRBV1,15,.,TGCACCAGCAGCCGCCCAGCGGGGACCAGGAATGAGCAGTTCTTC,CTSSRPAGTRNEQFF
TRBJ2-7,.,TRBV27,14,TRBD1,TGTGCCAGCAGCCCGGGACAGGGGGCGAGAGAGCAGTACTTC,CASSPGQGAREQYF
TRBJ1-6,.,TRBV18,16,.,TGTGCCAGCTCACCACGAGGGGGTTCTGGGAATTCACCCCTCCACTTT,CASSPRGGSGNSPLHF
TRBJ2-7,.,TRBV2,13,TRBD1,TGTGCCAGCAGTGGCGGGACAGGATACGAGCAGTACTTC,CASSGGTGYEQYF
TRBJ2-2,few,TRBV7-9,16,TRBD2,TGTGCCACCCTAGTGGGACTAGCGGGGTACACCGGGGAGCTGTTTTTT,CATLVGLAGYTGELFF
TRBJ2-6,.,TRBV5-4,15,.,TGTGCCAGCAGCTCTCCAGGGTCCGGGGCCAACGTCCTGACTTTC,CASSSPGSGANVLTF
TRBJ2-2,.,TRBV2,15,TRBD2,TGTGCCAGCAACCCGGGACTAGCGGGGATTGGGGAGCTGTTTTTT,CASNPGLAGIGELFF
TRBJ2-2,.,TRBV19,14,TRBD2,TGTGCCAGTAGTACCGGGGGGGCGGACGGGGAGCTGTTTTTT,CASSTGGADGELFF
TRBJ1-1,.,TRBV29-1,13,.,TGCAGCGTGAGCCGGCCCCGGGGCACTGAAGCTTTCTTT,CSVSRPRGTEAFF
TRBJ1-5,.,TRBV4-2,15,.,TGTGCCAGCAGCCAAGAGGGTTCGGGAGGACAGCCCCAGCATTTT,CASSQEGSGGQPQHF
TRBJ2-1,.,TRBV4-1,16,TRBD1,TGCGCCAGCAGCCAAGAGAGACAGGGGAGATACAATGAGCAGTTCTTC,CASSQERQGRYNEQFF
TRBJ1-2,.,TRBV7-8,13,TRBD1,TGTGCCAGCAGTCCACAGGGGGACTATGGCTACACCTTC,CASSPQGDYGYTF
TRBJ1-6,.,TRBV7-2,16,.,TGTGCCAGCAGCTTAGAGGCGGTCGCCTATAATTCACCCCTCCACTTT,CASSLEAVAYNSPLHF
TRBJ1-6,.,TRBV1,13,.,TGCACCAGCGAACGGGAACAGAGATCACCCCTCCACTTT,CTSEREQRSPLHF
TRBJ2-7,.,TRBV6-1,15,TRBD2,TGTGCCAGCAGGTCTGGGCGGGGGGCAACCTACGAGCAGTACTTC,CASRSGRGATYEQYF
TRBJ2-7,.,TRBV5-1,16,TRBD1,TGCGCCAGCAGCCCTGGTCGGCGACAGGGGGCCTACGAGCAGTGCTTC,CASSPGRRQGAYEQCF
TRBJ1-2,once,TRBV6-5,13,.,TGTGCCAGCAGCCCCGAGGGGGTCTATGGCTACACCTTC,CASSPEGVYGYTF
TRBJ2-7,.,TRBV18,13,.,TGTGCCAGCTCAAGCAACAGGGTTGACGAGCAGTACTTC,CASSSNRVDEQYF
TRBJ2-3,.,TRBV2,13,.,TGTGCCAGCAGTGATTCAGGCGCAGATACGCAGTATTTT,CASSDSGADTQYF
TRBJ1-5,once,TRBV19,14,.,TGTGCCAGTAGTATAGGGGGAGCTCGAGGGCCCCAGCATTTT,CASSIGGARGPQHF
TRBJ2-1,.,TRBV5-1,15,TRBD2,TGCGCCAGCAGCGTGACTAGCGGGACCAACAATGAGCAGTTCTTC,CASSVTSGTNNEQFF
TRBJ1-4,.,TRBV5-1,15,.,TGCGCCAGCAGCTTGGAGGGGACTGGAGATGAAAAACTGTTTTTT,CASSLEGTGDEKLFF